This T cell receptor beta chain was captured by sequencing in a study of T cells in Graves' hyperthyroidism and ophthalmopathy. V lost 1 base and J 5 bases, leaving 9 bases between the germline ends. The germline gives CDR1 LGHDT, CDR2 YNNKEL (reference sequence). This CDR3 is 15 amino acids long. TCR beta CDR3 regions were amplified from RNA transcripts. When the TCR CDR3 underwent first-round RT-PCR, the HTBI primer set was used. Each CDR3 protein is one row after TCRdb ran MiXCR on the multiplex PCR reads. The sample carries 620,000 or so distinct CDR3 sequences, roughly 14% recorded once. This clonotype was seen ten or more times.

The rearrangement uses TRBV3-1 and TRBJ1-6; tentatively, D is TRBD1 (5 bases). Sequencing was carried out using blood. The TCR originated in a woman aged 45-60 years with Graves' ophthalmopathy. CDR3 sequence: CASSQGGRNNSPLHF. CDR3 nucleotide sequence: TGTGCCAGCAGCCAAGGGGGCAGAAATAATTCACCCCTCCACTTT.